The 2 T cell receptor beta chains below were found in one sample sequenced in a study of CD4+ T cells in melanoma. Assay: immunoSEQ multiplex PCR; the TCRdb copy retains only in-frame clones and omits some. This repertoire shows about 50,000 clones, about 88% found once; its top ten account for 12%. Sequencing was carried out using peripheral blood. These receptors were obtained from a human donor with melanoma.

The chain joins TRBV5-4 to TRBJ2-3, with no clear D. The CDR3 runs 12 residues. V gave up 0 bases and J gave up 6 bases, with 5 bases separating them. The germline gives CDR1 SGHNT, CDR2 YYREEE (reference sequence). CDR3 DNA: TGTGCCAGCAGCTTGGTGATGGATACGCAGTATTTT. As protein: CASSLVMDTQYF.

The rearrangement uses TRBV7-2 and TRBJ2-3; D is unclear. The CDR3 extends over 15 amino acids. CDR1 is SGHTA and CDR2 is FQGNSA in the germline V gene. V was shortened by 1 base and J by 1 base, with 9 bases between the two germline ends. The CDR3 DNA follows: TGTGCCAGCAGCTTAGGTGTAAGCGGCACAGATACGCAGTATTTT. It encodes CASSLGVSGTDTQYF.